These 12 T cell receptor beta chains came from one sample sequenced in a study of blood T cell repertoires in COVID-19. Method: immunoSEQ multiplex PCR; TCRdb's copy keeps in-frame clones and lacks some. Here the sample spans 500,000 or so clones, approximately 90% being singletons. Sequences were obtained from PBMCs or T cells enriched from blood (not recorded which). Receptors originate from a woman younger than 30 who had recovered from COVID-19.

This chain links TRBV5-1 with TRBJ2-5, with TRBD1 matching over 7 bases. CDR1 is SGHRS, CDR2 YFSETQ, per germline. The CDR3 extends over 14 amino acids. The trim removed 7 bases at V and 5 bases at J, leaving 11 bases unmatched. This CDR3 reads CASATGRGRETQYF. CDR3 nucleotides: TGCGCCAGCGCGACAGGGAGAGGTCGGGAGACCCAGTACTTC.

J is TRBJ1-6 and V is TRBV2; TRBD1 matches 8 bases. The J segment lost 7 bases and the V segment lost 7 bases, leaving 6 bases of the junction unmatched. The CDR3 is 14 amino acids. Germline CDR1 is SNHLY and CDR2 is FYNNEI. The DNA for the CDR3 is TGTGCCAGCAACCCCGACAGGGGAAATTCACCCCTCCACTTT. It is translated as CASNPDRGNSPLHF.

This clone has only one observation. This chain connects TRBV10-3 to TRBJ2-1; 15 bases line up with TRBD2. V was clipped by 2 bases and J by 6 bases; unmatched bases: 2. The CDR3 is made up of 16 amino acids. Germline V CDR1 and CDR2: ENHRY, SYGVKD. CDR3 nucleotide sequence: TGTGCCATCAGTGAGCTGGGACTAGCGGGGGGCAATGAGCAGTTCTTC. Its protein is CAISELGLAGGNEQFF.

Concerning this clone itself: This specimen includes other DNA sequences encoding the same CDR3. The chain couples TRBV5-1 to TRBJ2-1; 10 nucleotides match TRBD2. This CDR3 has 15 residues. The germline V gene encodes CDR1 SGHRS and CDR2 YFSETQ. V dropped 2 bases and J dropped 6; count of bases not matched to a gene: 5. The CDR3 DNA is TGCGCCAGCAGCTTAACTAGCGGGGAGGGCAATGAGCAGTTCTTC. Its translation: CASSLTSGEGNEQFF.

The genes are TRBV1 and TRBJ2-5; the DNA was not compared with TRBD2, the D call given in the table. TRBV1 has pseudogene status. The CDR3 sequence is 15 residues long. The CDR3 sequence: CTSRPERGGPQTQYF. The CDR3 DNA sequence: TGCACCAGCAGACCCGAGCGGGGGGGCCCACAGACCCAGTACTTC.

This chain connects TRBV30 to TRBJ2-3; 8 nucleotides match TRBD2. With V trimmed by 4 bases and J by 7 bases, 10 bases remained unmatched. Looked up from germline, CDR1 is GTSNPN and CDR2 is SVGIG (reference sequence). The CDR3 sequence is 14 residues long. The CDR3 spells CAWTGGGRTHTQYF. As DNA, the CDR3 is TGTGCCTGGACGGGCGGGGGGCGAACCCATACGCAGTATTTT.

The chain recombines TRBV7-9 with TRBJ1-4, with 7 bases that match TRBD1. The germline V gene encodes CDR1 SEHNR and CDR2 FQNEAQ (reference sequence). The CDR3 runs 16 residues. Trimming removed 5 bases from V and 8 bases from J; junction bases left unmatched: 14. CDR3 in amino acids: CASSIGTVSVPEKLFF. The DNA of the CDR3 is TGTGCCAGCAGCATCGGGACAGTCTCAGTCCCGGAAAAACTGTTTTTT.

The rearrangement joins TRBV4-1 to TRBJ1-5, with TRBD1 as a possible D gene (5 bases). The V end lost 0 bases, the J end lost 3 bases, and 15 bases lay between the germline ends. Germline-derived CDR1 and CDR2 are MGHRA and YSYEKL. The CDR3 totals 17 residues. The CDR3 reads CASSQDFSEGPNQPQHF. CDR3 DNA: TGCGCCAGCAGCCAAGATTTTTCGGAGGGGCCCAATCAGCCCCAGCATTTT.

This chain connects TRBV28 to TRBJ1-2; maybe TRBD1 (5 bases). Deletions cut 4 bases from V and 3 bases from J, with 12 bases between. CDR3 length equals 14 residues. Germline assignment: CDR1 MDHEN and CDR2 SYDVKM. CDR3 protein: CASSSPDTYYGYTF. The CDR3 region has the DNA TGTGCCAGCAGTTCCCCGGACACTTACTATGGCTACACCTTC.

This chain joins TRBV28 and TRBJ2-5, with D unclear. Germline assignment: CDR1 MDHEN and CDR2 SYDVKM. The CDR3 sequence is 13 residues long. V was clipped by 11 bases and J by 1 base, with 14 bases between them. As DNA, the CDR3 is TGTGCCGTAGTTAGCCGCCGCCAAGAGACCCAGTACTTC. This codes for CAVVSRRQETQYF.

This chain links TRBV18 with TRBJ1-1; D is undetermined. Germline assignment: CDR1 KGHSH and CDR2 LQKENI. V was pared by 8 bases and J by 2 bases, with 18 bases between. CDR3 length: 15 amino acids. The CDR3 region is CASNPTRSVNTEAFF. The CDR3 region has the DNA TGTGCCAGCAATCCCACTCGTAGCGTAAACACTGAAGCTTTCTTT.

The chain carries TRBV19 and TRBJ2-7; a weak D match, TRBD2 (6 bases). The germline V gene encodes CDR1 LNHDA and CDR2 SQIVND (reference sequence). This CDR3 spans 13 amino acids. Trimming cost V 11 bases and J 7 bases, with 21 bases left between them. The CDR3 DNA sequence: TGTGCCTCCCAGGCGGGGTCCCAAGGGGAGCAGTACTTC. Translating it yields CASQAGSQGEQYF.